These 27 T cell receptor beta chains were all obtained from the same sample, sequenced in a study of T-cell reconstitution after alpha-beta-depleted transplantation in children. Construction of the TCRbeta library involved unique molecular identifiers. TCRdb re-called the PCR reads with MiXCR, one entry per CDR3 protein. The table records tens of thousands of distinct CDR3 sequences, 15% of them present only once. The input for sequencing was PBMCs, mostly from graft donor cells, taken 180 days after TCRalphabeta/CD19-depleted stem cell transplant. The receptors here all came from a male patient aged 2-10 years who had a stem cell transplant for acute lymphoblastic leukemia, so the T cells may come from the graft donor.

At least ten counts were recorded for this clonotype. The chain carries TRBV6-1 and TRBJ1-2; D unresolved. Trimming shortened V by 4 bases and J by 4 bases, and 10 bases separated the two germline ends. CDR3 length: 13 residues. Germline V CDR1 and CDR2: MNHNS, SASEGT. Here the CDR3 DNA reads TGTGCCAGCAGTGCCGGAGTGACCTATGGCTACACCTTC. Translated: CASSAGVTYGYTF.

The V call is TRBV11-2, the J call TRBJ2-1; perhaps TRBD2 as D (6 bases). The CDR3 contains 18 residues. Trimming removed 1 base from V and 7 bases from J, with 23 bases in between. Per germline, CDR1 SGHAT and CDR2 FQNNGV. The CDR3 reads CASSLVHRLDPTRNEQFF. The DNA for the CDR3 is TGTGCCAGCAGCTTAGTTCATAGACTAGACCCGACGAGGAATGAGCAGTTCTTC.

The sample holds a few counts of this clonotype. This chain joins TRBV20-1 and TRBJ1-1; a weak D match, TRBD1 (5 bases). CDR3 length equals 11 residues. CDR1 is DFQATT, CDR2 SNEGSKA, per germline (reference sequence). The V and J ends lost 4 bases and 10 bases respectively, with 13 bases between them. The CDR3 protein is CSAMVGGRAFF. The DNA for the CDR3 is TGCAGTGCTATGGTCGGGGGGAGAGCTTTCTTT.

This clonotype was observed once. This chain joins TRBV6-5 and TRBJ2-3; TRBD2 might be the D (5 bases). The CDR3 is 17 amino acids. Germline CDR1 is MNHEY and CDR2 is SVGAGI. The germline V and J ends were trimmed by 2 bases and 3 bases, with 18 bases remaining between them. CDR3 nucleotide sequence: TGTGCCAGCAGTTACATTGGACTCTCCAAAGGGACAGATACGCAGTATTTT. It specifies CASSYIGLSKGTDTQYF.

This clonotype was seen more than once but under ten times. This CDR3 is CASSQVGTGYEQYF. CDR3 nucleotides: TGCGCCAGCAGCCAGGTTGGCACAGGATACGAGCAGTACTTC. The chain recombines TRBV4-1 with TRBJ2-7; a possible D gene is TRBD1 (5 bases). Germline V lookup: CDR1 MGHRA, CDR2 YSYEKL. The CDR3 has 14 residues. V lost 3 bases and J 4 bases, leaving 13 bases between the germline ends.

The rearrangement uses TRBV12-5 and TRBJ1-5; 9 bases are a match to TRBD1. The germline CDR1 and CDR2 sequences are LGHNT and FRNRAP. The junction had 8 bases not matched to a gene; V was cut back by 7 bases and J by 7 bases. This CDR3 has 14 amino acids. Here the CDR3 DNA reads TGTGCTAGTGCCCCGGGACAGGGAAACCAGCCCCAGCATTTT. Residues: CASAPGQGNQPQHF. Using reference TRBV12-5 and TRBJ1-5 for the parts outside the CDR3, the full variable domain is DARVTQTPRHKVTEMGQEVTMRCQPILGHNTVFWYRQTMMQGLELLAYFRNRAPLDDSGMPKDRFSAEMPDATLATLKIQPSEPRDSAVYFCASAPGQGNQPQHFGDGTRLSIL.

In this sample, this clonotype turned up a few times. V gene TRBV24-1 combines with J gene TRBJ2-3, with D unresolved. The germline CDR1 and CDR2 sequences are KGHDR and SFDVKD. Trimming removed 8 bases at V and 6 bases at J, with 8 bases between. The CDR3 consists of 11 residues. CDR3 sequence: CATIRGDTQYF. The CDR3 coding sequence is TGTGCCACCATCCGTGGGGATACGCAGTATTTT.

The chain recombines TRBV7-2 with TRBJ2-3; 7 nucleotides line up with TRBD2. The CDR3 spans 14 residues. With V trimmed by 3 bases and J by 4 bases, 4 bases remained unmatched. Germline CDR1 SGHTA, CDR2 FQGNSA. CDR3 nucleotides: TGTGCCAGCAGCTTGGGAGGGGACCCAGATACGCAGTATTTT. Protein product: CASSLGGDPDTQYF. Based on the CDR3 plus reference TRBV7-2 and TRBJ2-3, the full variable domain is GAGVSQSPSNKVTEKGKDVELRCDPISGHTALYWYRQSLGQGLEFLIYFQGNSAPDKSGLPSDRFSAERTGGSVSTLTIQRTQQEDSAVYLCASSLGGDPDTQYFGPGTRLTVL.

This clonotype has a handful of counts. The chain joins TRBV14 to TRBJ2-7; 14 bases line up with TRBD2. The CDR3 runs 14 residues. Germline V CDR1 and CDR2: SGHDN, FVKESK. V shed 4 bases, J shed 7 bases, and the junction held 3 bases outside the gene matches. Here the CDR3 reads CASSRLAGGPEQYF. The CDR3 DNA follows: TGTGCCAGCAGCCGACTAGCGGGGGGGCCGGAGCAGTACTTC.

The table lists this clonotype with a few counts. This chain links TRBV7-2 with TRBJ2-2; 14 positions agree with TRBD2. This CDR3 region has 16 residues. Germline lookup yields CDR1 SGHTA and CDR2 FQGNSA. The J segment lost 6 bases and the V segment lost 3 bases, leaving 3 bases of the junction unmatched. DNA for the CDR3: TGTGCCAGCAGCTTCGGACTAGCGGGGGGTTCCGGGGAGCTGTTTTTT. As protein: CASSFGLAGGSGELFF.

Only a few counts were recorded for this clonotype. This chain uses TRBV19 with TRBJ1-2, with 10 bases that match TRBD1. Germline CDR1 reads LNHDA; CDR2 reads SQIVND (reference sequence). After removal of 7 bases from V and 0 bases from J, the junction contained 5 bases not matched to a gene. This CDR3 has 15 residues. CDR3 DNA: TGTGCCAGTACGGACAGGGGGTTAGCTAACTATGGCTACACCTTC. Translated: CASTDRGLANYGYTF.

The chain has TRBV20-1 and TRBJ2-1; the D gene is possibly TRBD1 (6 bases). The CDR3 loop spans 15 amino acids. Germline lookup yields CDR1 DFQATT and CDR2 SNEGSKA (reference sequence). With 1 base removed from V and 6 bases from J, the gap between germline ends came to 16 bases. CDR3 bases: TGCAGTGCTAGAGGTCAGGGGAGTTTGAGCAATGAGCAGTTCTTC. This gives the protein CSARGQGSLSNEQFF.

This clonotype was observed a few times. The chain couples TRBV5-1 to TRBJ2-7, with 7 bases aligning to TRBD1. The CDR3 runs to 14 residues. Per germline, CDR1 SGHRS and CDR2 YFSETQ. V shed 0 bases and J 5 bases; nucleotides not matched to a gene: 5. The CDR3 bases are TGCGCCAGCAGCTTGGGACAGGGAATGAACGAGCAGTACTTC. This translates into CASSLGQGMNEQYF.

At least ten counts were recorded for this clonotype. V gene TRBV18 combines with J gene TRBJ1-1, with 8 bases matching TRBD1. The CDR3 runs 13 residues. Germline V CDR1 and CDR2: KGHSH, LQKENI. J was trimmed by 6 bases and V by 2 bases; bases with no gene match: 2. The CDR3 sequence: CASSPTQGAEAFF. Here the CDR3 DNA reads TGTGCCAGCTCACCAACACAGGGGGCTGAAGCTTTCTTT.

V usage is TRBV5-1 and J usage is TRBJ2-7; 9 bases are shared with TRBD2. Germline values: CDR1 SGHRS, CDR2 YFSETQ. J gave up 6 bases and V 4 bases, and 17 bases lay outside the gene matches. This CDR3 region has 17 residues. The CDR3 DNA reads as TGCGCCAGCAGCGCGAGCCCTAGCGGGGCTCAATCCCCCGAGCAGTACTTC. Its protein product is CASSASPSGAQSPEQYF.

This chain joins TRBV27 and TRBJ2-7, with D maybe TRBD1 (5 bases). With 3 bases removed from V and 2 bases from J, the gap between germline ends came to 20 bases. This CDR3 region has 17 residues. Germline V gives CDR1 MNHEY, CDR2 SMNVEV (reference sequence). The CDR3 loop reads CASSFIPDSNRPYEQYF. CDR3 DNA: TGTGCCAGCAGTTTTATCCCTGACAGCAACCGCCCCTACGAGCAGTACTTC.

The CDR3 DNA sequence: TGTGCCAGCAGTGAAAGGGGGCGGATTGAAAAACTGTTTTTT. Protein sequence: CASSERGRIEKLFF. The chain has TRBV25-1 and TRBJ1-4; TRBD1 aligns across 7 bases. V lost 2 bases, J lost 7 bases, and 4 bases stayed unmatched. In germline, CDR1 is MGHDK, CDR2 SYGVNS. CDR3 length: 14 amino acids. Using reference TRBV25-1 and TRBJ1-4 for the parts outside the CDR3, the full variable domain is EADIYQTPRYLVIGTGKKITLECSQTMGHDKMYWYQQDPGMELHLIHYSYGVNSTEKGDLSSESTVSRIRTEHFPLTLESARPSHTSQYLCASSERGRIEKLFFGSGTQLSVL.

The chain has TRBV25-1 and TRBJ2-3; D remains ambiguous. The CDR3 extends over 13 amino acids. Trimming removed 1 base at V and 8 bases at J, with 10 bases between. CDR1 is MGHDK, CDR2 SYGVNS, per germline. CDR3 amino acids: CASSEFRRGTQYF. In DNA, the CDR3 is TGTGCCAGCAGTGAATTCCGACGCGGTACGCAGTATTTT.

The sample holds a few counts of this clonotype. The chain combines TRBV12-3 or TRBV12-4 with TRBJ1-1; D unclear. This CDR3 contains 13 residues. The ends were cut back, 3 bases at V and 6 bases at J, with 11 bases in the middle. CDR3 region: CASSLIGLAEAFF. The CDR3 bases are TGTGCCAGCAGTTTGATTGGCCTCGCTGAAGCTTTCTTT.

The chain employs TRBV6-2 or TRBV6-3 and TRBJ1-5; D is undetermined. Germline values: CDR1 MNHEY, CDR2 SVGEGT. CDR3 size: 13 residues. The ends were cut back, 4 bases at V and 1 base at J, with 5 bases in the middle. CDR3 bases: TGTGCCAGCAGTTTTCACAGCAATCAGCCCCAGCATTTT. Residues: CASSFHSNQPQHF.

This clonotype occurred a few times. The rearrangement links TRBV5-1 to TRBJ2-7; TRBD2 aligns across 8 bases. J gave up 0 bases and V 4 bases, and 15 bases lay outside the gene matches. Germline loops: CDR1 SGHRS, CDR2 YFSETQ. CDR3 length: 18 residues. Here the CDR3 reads CASSPFPARGGLSYEQYF. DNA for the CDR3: TGCGCCAGCAGCCCCTTCCCAGCCCGGGGGGGACTCTCCTACGAGCAGTACTTC.

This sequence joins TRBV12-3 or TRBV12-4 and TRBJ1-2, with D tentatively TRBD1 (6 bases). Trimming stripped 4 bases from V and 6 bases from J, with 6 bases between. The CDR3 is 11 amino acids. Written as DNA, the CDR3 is TGTGCCAGCAGTTACAGGGATGGCTACACCTTC. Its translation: CASSYRDGYTF.

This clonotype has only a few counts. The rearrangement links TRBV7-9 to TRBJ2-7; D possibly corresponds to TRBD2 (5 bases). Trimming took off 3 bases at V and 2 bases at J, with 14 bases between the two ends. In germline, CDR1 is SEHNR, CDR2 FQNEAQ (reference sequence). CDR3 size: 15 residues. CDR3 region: CASSLGPSGAYEQYF. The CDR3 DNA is TGTGCCAGCAGCTTGGGCCCCTCCGGGGCCTACGAGCAGTACTTC.

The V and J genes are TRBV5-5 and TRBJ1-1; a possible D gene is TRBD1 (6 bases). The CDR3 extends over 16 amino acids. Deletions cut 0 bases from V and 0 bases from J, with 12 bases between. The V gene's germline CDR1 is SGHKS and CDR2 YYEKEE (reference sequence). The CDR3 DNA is TGTGCCAGCAGCTTGGTGGGAACAGGGTTGAACACTGAAGCTTTCTTT. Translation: CASSLVGTGLNTEAFF.

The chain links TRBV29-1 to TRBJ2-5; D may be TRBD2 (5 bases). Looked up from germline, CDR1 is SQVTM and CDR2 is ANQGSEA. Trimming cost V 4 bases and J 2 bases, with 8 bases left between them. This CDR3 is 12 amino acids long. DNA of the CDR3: TGCAGCGTTGTTAGCGAACAAGAGACCCAGTACTTC. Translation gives CSVVSEQETQYF.

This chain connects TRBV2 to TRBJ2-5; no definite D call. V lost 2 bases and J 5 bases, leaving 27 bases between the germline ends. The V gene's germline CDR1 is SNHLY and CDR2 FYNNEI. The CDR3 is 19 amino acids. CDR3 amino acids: CASSESVGSSSSPSETQYF. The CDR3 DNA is TGTGCCAGCAGTGAATCGGTCGGTTCGTCGAGTTCCCCATCGGAGACCCAGTACTTC.

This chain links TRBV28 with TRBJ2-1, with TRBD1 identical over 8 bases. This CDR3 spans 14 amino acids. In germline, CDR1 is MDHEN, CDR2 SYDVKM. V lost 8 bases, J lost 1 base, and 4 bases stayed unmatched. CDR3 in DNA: TGTGCCAGCCTCCGGGACAGGTCCTACAATGAGCAGTTCTTC. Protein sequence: CASLRDRSYNEQFF.